The clone carrying this T cell receptor beta chain has a handful of counts. No antigen is known for it. V dropped 1 base and J dropped 6 bases, with 9 bases sitting between them. Germline V gene data show CDR1 as SGHTA and CDR2 as FQGNSA. The CDR3 contains 14 residues. The time point: cycle 4 day 1 (C4D1), after around six weeks of nivolumab. Every patient relapsed after autologous stem cell transplantation, and brentuximab vedotin exposure varied. Best overall response was complete response, partial response or progressive disease in these relapsed/refractory classical Hodgkin lymphoma patients. Assay used: immunoSEQ multiplex PCR; TCRdb lists only in-frame clones, some missing. The sample holds fewer than 50,000 clones, around four fifths seen once. This entry comes from a study of PD-1 blockade in classical Hodgkin lymphoma. General study findings and limits: Reasons behind the repertoire differences stay unclear, perhaps disease activity or earlier therapy. Those achieving complete response showed baseline diversity like newly diagnosed patients. Relative to healthy donors, newly diagnosed patients reportedly had lower baseline TCR diversity, which was reported as lower still in relapsed/refractory patients.

Sequencing used peripheral blood mononuclear cells (PBMCs), obtained before the fourth cycle of nivolumab. The receptor comes from a human donor with classical Hodgkin lymphoma. The chain carries TRBV7-2 and TRBJ2-2, with a weak D call TRBD2 (6 bases). The CDR3 bases are TGTGCCAGCAGCTTAGGTTGGGGGGCCGGGGAGCTGTTTTTT. It translates to CASSLGWGAGELFF.